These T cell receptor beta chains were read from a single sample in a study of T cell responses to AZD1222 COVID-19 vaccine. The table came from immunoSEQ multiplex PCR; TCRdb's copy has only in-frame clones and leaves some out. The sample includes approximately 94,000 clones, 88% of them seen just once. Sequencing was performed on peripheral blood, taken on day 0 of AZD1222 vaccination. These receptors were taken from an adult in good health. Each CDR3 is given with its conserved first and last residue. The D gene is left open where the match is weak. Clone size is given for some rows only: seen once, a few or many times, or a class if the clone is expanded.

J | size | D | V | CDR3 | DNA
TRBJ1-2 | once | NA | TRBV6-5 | CASSYSSQDNYGYTF | TGTGCCAGCAGTTACTCCTCCCAGGATAACTATGGCTACACCTTC
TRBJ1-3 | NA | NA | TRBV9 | CASSPVGGVGNTIYF | TGTGCCAGCAGCCCCGTGGGGGGGGTTGGAAACACCATATATTTT
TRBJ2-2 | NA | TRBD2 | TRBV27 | CASRPWAGEGSGELFF | TGTGCCAGCAGACCTTGGGCGGGAGAAGGGTCCGGGGAGCTGTTTTTT
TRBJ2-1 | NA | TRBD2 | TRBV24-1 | CATSVSGGSYNEQFF | TGTGCCACCAGTGTTTCGGGGGGCTCCTACAATGAGCAGTTCTTC
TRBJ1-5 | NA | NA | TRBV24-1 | CATSEHSSQPQHF | TGTGCCACCAGTGAACATAGTAGTCAGCCCCAGCATTTT
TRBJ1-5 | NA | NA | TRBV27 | CASSFSNQPQHF | TGTGCCAGCAGTTTTTCCAATCAGCCCCAGCATTTT
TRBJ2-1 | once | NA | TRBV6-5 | CASSYIRNHEQFF | TGTGCCAGCAGTTATATTAGAAACCATGAGCAGTTCTTC
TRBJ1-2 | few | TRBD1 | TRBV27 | CASSLFRWGDRGGFSCGYTF | TGTGCCAGCAGTTTATTTCGCTGGGGGGACAGGGGTGGCTTCTCTTGTGGCTACACCTTC
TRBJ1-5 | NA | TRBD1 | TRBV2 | CASQDRVNQPQHF | TGTGCCAGCCAAGACAGGGTAAATCAGCCCCAGCATTTT
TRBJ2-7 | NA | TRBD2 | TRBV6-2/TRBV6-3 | CASSYSLAGVYEQYF | TGTGCCAGCAGTTACAGTCTAGCGGGAGTCTACGAGCAGTACTTC
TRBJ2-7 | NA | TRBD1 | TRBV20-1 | CSASPGQGAWEQYF | TGCAGTGCTAGTCCGGGACAGGGGGCATGGGAGCAGTACTTC
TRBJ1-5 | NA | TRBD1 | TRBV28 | CASSSMDREGQPQHF | TGTGCCAGCAGTTCCATGGACAGGGAAGGTCAGCCCCAGCATTTT
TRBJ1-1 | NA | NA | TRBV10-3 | CAISESFGGGTEAFF | TGTGCCATCAGTGAGTCGTTCGGGGGAGGTACTGAAGCTTTCTTT
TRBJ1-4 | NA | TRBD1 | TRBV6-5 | CASSYGDRVNEKLFF | TGTGCCAGCAGCTACGGGGACAGAGTTAATGAAAAACTGTTTTTT
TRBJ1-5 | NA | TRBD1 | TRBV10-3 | CAISATGTGVGNQPQHF | TGTGCCATCAGTGCGACCGGGACAGGGGTGGGCAATCAGCCCCAGCATTTT
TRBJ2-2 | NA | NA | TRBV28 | CASSLTSPNTGELFF | TGTGCCAGCAGCCTAACGTCACCGAACACCGGGGAGCTGTTTTTT
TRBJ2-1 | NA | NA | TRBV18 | CASSLGTNGMNEQFF | TGTGCCAGCTCCCTGGGGACAAACGGGATGAATGAGCAGTTCTTC
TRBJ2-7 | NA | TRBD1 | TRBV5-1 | CASSPGTGTYEQYF | TGCGCCAGCAGCCCCGGGACAGGGACCTACGAGCAGTACTTC
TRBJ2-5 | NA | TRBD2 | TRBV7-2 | CASSLGPETSGRQETQYF | TGTGCCAGCAGCTTAGGCCCTGAGACTAGCGGGAGGCAAGAGACCCAGTACTTC
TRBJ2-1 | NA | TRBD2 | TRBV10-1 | CASSEQGTTFYEQFF | TGCGCCAGCAGTGAGCAAGGGACTACCTTCTATGAGCAGTTCTTC
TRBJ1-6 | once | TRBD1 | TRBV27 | CASKVGQPMHNF | TGTGCCAGCAAGGTGGGACAGCCCATGCACAACTTT
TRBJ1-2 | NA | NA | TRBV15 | CATSRDLQTNYGYTF | TGTGCCACCAGCAGAGATCTCCAGACTAACTATGGCTACACCTTC
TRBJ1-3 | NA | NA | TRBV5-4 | CASSFHPDSGNTIYF | TGTGCCAGCAGCTTTCACCCGGACTCTGGAAACACCATATATTTT
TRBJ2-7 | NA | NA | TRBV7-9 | CASSSSGRPHEQYF | TGTGCCAGCAGTTCCTCCGGACGGCCCCACGAGCAGTACTTC
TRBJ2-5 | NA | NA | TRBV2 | CASSGTQETQYF | TGTGCCAGCAGTGGGACTCAAGAGACCCAGTACTTC
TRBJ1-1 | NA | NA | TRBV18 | CASSPPGLNTEAFF | TGTGCCAGCTCACCACCAGGCCTGAACACTGAAGCTTTCTTT
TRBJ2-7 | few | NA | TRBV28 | CASSSNYEQYF | TGTGCCAGCAGTTCGAATTACGAGCAGTACTTC
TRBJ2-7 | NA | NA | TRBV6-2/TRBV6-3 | CASSYSGGFSYEQYF | TGTGCCAGCAGTTACTCGGGGGGTTTCTCCTACGAGCAGTACTTC